This T cell receptor beta chain was captured by sequencing in a study of blood T cell repertoires in COVID-19. Study-wide context: Samples of COVID-19 (acute and convalescent) were obtained from the United States, Italy and Spain. PBMCs, B-cell-depleted T cells, or T cells were the source of the cDNA or gDNA that made up the material.

With V trimmed by 8 bases and J by 8 bases, 10 bases remained unmatched. This CDR3 has 13 residues. Germline CDR1 and CDR2: SGHAT and FQNNGV. As originally analysed: By means of reference gene primer amplification, nucleated cell counts were estimated. Here immunoSEQ multiplex PCR was the method, and the copy in TCRdb shows in-frame clones only, minus some. That table gives V, J and clone size, and the DNA gave D and trimming. The table lists 150,000 to 200,000 clones, more than 85% of them singletons. The chain is built from TRBV11-2 and TRBJ1-2; 8 positions match TRBD1. The TCR sequence derives from a woman over 75 in a cohort sampled during active or convalescent COVID-19. The sequenced material came from peripheral blood. The CDR3 region is CASGNTGGQGYTF. The CDR3, as DNA: TGTGCCAGCGGAAATACAGGGGGGCAGGGCTACACCTTC.